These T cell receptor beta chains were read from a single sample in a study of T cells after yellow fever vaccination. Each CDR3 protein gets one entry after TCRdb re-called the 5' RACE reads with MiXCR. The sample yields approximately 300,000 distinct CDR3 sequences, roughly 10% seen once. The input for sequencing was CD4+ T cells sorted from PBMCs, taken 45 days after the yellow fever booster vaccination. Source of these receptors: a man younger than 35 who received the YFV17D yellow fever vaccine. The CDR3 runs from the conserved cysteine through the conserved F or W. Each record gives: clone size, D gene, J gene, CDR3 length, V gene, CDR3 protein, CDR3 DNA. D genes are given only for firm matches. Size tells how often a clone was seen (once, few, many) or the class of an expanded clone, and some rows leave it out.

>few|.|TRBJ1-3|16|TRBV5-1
CASSPELGFSGNTIYF
TGCGCCAGCAGCCCCGAGTTAGGATTCTCCGGAAACACCATATATTTT
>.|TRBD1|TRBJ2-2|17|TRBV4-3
CASSQVPGQGPSGELFF
TGCGCCAGCAGCCAAGTTCCAGGACAGGGGCCCTCCGGGGAGCTGTTTTTT
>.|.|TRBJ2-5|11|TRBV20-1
CSAAGFETQYF
TGCAGTGCTGCAGGGTTTGAGACCCAGTACTTC
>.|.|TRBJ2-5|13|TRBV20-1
CSAKRTTRETQYF
TGCAGTGCGAAAAGGACTACACGGGAGACCCAGTACTTC
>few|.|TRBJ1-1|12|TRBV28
CASSPHRGVSFF
TGTGCCAGCAGTCCCCATCGAGGGGTGTCTTTCTTT
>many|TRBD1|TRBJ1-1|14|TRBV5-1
CASSRRQGNTEAFF
TGCGCCAGCAGCCGGAGACAGGGGAACACTGAAGCTTTCTTT
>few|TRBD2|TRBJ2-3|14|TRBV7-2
CASSPGTSSDTQYF
TGTGCCAGCAGCCCGGGGACTAGTTCAGATACGCAGTATTTT
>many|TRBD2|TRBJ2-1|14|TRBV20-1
CSASLGLAGGQQFF
TGCAGTGCTAGCTTGGGACTAGCGGGGGGACAGCAGTTCTTC
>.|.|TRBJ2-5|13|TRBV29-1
CSVSGSGMETQYF
TGCAGCGTCTCGGGGTCTGGGATGGAGACCCAGTACTTC
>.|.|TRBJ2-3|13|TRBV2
CASSDRAGDTQYF
TGTGCCAGCAGTGATCGAGCCGGAGATACGCAGTATTTT
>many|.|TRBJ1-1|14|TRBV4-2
CASSQVRDPEGAFF
TGTGCCAGCAGTCAAGTCCGGGACCCCGAAGGGGCTTTCTTT
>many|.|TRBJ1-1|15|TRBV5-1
CASSPLGGAGTEAFF
TGCGCCAGCAGCCCTTTGGGGGGGGCTGGAACTGAAGCTTTCTTT
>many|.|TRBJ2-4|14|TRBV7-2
CASSLGRAQNIQYF
TGTGCCAGCAGCTTAGGAAGGGCCCAAAACATTCAGTACTTC
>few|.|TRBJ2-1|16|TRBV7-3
CASSPIAGGSYNEQFF
TGTGCCAGCAGCCCGATTGCAGGGGGGTCCTACAATGAGCAGTTCTTC